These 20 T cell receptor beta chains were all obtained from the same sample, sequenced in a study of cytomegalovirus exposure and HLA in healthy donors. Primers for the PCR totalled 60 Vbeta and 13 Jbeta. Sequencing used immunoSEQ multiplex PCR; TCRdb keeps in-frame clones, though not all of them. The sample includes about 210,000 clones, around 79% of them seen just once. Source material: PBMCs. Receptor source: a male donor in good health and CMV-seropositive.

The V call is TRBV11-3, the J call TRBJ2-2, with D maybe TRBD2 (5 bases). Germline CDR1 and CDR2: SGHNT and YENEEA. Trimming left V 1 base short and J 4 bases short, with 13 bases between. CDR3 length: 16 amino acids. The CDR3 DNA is TGTGCCAGCAGCTTAGTAAGCGGTCCGATCACCGGGGAGCTGTTTTTT. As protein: CASSLVSGPITGELFF.

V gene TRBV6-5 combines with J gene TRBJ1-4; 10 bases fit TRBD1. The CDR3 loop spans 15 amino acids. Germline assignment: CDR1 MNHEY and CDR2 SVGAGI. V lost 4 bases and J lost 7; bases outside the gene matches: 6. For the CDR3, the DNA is TGTGCCAGCAGTTGGACAGGGGGAGGTGGTGAAAAACTGTTTTTT. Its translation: CASSWTGGGGEKLFF.

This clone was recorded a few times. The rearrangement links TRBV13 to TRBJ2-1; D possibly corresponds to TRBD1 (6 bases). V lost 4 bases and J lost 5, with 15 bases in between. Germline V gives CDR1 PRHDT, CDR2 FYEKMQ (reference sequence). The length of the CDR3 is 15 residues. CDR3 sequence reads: CASSSYQGTHNEQFF. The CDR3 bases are TGTGCCAGCAGCTCTTACCAGGGGACCCACAATGAGCAGTTCTTC.

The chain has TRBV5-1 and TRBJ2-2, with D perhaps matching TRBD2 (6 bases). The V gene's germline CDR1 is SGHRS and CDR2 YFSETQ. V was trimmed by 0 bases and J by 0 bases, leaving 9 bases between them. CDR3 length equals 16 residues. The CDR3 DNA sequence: TGCGCCAGCAGCTTGGGGGTAGCGGCGAACACCGGGGAGCTGTTTTTT. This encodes CASSLGVAANTGELFF.

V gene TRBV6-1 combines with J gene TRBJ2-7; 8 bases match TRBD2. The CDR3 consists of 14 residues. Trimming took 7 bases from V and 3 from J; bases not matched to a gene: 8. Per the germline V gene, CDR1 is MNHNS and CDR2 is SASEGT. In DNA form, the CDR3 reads TGTGCCAGCACCATTAGCGGGGTCCACTACGAGCAGTACTTC. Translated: CASTISGVHYEQYF.

CDR3 coding DNA: TGTGCCAGCGGGAGACTAGCGGGGGGAACCAATGAGCAGTTCTTC. This translates into CASGRLAGGTNEQFF. V and J are TRBV6-1 and TRBJ2-1; 13 nucleotides align to TRBD2. Per the germline V gene, CDR1 is MNHNS and CDR2 is SASEGT. With 8 bases clipped from V and 6 bases from J, the junction kept 7 bases outside the gene matches. This CDR3 spans 15 amino acids.

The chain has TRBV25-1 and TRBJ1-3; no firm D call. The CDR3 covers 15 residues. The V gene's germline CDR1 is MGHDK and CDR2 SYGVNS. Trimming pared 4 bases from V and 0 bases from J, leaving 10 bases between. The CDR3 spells CASSAQIGSGNTIYF. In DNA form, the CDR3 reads TGTGCCAGCAGTGCCCAGATTGGCTCTGGAAACACCATATATTTT.

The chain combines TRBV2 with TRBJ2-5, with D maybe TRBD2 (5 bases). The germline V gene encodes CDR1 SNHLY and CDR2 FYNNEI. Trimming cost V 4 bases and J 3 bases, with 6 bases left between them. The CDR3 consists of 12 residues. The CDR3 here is CASSAREETQYF. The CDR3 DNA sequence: TGTGCCAGCAGTGCGCGGGAAGAGACCCAGTACTTC. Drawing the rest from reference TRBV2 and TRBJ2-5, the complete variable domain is EPEVTQTPSHQVTQMGQEVILRCVPISNHLYFYWYRQILGQKVEFLVSFYNNEISEKSEIFDDQFSVERPDGSNFTLKIRSTKLEDSAMYFCASSAREETQYFGPGTRLLVL.

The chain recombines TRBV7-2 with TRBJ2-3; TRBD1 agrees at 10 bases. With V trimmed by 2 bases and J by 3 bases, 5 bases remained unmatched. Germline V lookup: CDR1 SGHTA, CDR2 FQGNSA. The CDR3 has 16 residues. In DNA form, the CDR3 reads TGTGCCAGCAGCTTAAGGACAGGGGGAAAGACAGATACGCAGTATTTT. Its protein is CASSLRTGGKTDTQYF.

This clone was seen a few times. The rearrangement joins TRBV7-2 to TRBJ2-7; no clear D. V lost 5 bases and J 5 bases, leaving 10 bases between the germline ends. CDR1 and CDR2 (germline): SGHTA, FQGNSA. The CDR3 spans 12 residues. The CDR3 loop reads CASSPYSNEQYF. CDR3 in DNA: TGTGCCAGCAGCCCATATAGCAACGAGCAGTACTTC.

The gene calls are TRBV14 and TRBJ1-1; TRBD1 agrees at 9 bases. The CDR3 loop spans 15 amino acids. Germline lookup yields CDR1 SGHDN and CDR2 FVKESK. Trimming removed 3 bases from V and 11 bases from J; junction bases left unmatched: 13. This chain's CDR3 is CASSQQDAYTGGAFF. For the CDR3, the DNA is TGTGCCAGCAGCCAGCAAGATGCTTACACAGGGGGCGCTTTCTTT.

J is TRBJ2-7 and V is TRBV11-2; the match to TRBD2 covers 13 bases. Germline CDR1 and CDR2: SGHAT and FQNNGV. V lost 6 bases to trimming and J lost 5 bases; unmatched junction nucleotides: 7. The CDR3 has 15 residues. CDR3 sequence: CASSYGGLAGDEQYF. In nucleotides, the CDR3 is TGTGCCAGCAGTTACGGCGGACTAGCGGGAGACGAGCAGTACTTC.

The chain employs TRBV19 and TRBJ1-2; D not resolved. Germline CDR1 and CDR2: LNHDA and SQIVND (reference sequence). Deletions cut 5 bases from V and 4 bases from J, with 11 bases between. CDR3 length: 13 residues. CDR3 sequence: CASSPQVTYGYTF. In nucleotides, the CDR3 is TGTGCCAGTAGTCCCCAGGTTACCTATGGCTACACCTTC.

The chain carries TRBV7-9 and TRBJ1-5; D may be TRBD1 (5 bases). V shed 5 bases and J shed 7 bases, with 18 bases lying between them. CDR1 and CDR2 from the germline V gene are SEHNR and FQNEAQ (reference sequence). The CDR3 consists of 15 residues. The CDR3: CASSPVGQGFQPQHF. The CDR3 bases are TGTGCCAGCAGCCCTGTCGGGCAGGGCTTCCAGCCCCAGCATTTT.

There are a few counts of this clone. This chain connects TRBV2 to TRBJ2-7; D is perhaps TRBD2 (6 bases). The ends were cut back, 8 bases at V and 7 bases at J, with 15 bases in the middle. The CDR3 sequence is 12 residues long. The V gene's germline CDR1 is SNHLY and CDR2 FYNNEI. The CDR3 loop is CASDLERGEQYF. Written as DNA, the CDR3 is TGTGCCAGCGATCTTGAACGGGGGGAGCAGTACTTC. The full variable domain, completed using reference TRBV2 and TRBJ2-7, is EPEVTQTPSHQVTQMGQEVILRCVPISNHLYFYWYRQILGQKVEFLVSFYNNEISEKSEIFDDQFSVERPDGSNFTLKIRSTKLEDSAMYFCASDLERGEQYFGPGTRLTVT.

This CDR3 reads CASSFLGGQETQYF. CDR3 nucleotides: TGTGCCAGCAGCTTCTTGGGGGGTCAAGAGACCCAGTACTTC. The rearrangement links TRBV27 to TRBJ2-5; tentatively, D is TRBD2 (6 bases). The CDR3 is 14 amino acids. The germline CDR1 and CDR2 sequences are MNHEY and SMNVEV (reference sequence). V was cut by 6 bases and J by 2 bases, with 13 bases left in between.

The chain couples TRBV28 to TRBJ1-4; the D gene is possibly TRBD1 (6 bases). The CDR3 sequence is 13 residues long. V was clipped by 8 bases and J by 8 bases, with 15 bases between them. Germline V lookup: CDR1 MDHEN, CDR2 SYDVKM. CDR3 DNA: TGTGCCAGCTCCGGGGGGCACTCAGAAAAACTGTTTTTT. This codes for CASSGGHSEKLFF.

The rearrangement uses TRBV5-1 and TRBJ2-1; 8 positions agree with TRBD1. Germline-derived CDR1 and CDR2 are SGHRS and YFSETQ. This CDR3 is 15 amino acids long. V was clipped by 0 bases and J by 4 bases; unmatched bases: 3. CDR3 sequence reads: CASSLEGQGYNEQFF. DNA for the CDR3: TGCGCCAGCAGCTTGGAAGGACAGGGATACAATGAGCAGTTCTTC.

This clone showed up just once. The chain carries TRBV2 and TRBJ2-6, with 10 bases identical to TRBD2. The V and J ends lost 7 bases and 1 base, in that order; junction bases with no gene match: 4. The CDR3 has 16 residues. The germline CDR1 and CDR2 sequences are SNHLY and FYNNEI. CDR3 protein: CASTGTSASGANVLTF. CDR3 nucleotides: TGTGCCAGCACGGGGACTAGCGCGTCTGGGGCCAACGTCCTGACTTTC.

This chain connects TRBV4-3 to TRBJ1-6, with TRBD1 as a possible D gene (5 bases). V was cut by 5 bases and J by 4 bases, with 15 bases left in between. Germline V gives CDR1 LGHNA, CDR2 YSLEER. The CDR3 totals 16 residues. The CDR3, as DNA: TGCGCCAGCAGCTTCCAGGGCCAGGTATATAATTCACCCCTCCACTTT. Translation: CASSFQGQVYNSPLHF.